These 28 T cell receptor beta chains were sequenced from one sample in a study of T cell changes during pregnancy in multiple sclerosis. Sequenced by immunoSEQ multiplex PCR; TCRdb stores in-frame clones only, minus some. Among some 130,000 clones listed, about 95% were seen once. The sequencing here drew on peripheral blood, taken after pregnancy. The receptors were sampled from a female donor with multiple sclerosis, enrolled in a pregnancy study.

The CDR3 bases are TGTGCCAGTAGTGCTAGCGGGTACCAAGAGACCCAGTACTTC. Protein: CASSASGYQETQYF. V usage is TRBV19 and J usage is TRBJ2-5; 8 bases map to TRBD2. CDR3 size: 14 residues. V lost 5 bases to trimming and J lost 0 bases; unmatched junction nucleotides: 2. Germline CDR1 reads LNHDA; CDR2 reads SQIVND (reference sequence).

The chain couples TRBV28 to TRBJ2-5; 10 bases line up with TRBD2. The junction had 5 bases not matched to a gene; V was cut back by 2 bases and J by 5 bases. The germline CDR1 and CDR2 sequences are MDHEN and SYDVKM. This CDR3 region has 15 residues. Here the CDR3 DNA reads TGTGCCAGCAGTTTACCTAGCGGGAGTCGGGAGACCCAGTACTTC. Its protein is CASSLPSGSRETQYF.

The chain employs TRBV10-3 and TRBJ2-1; 11 nucleotides agree with TRBD2. The V segment lost 11 bases and the J segment 7 bases; nucleotides outside the gene matches: 7. The CDR3 spans 13 residues. Germline CDR1 and CDR2: ENHRY and SYGVKD. The CDR3 DNA is TGTGCCCTCCGGGCTAGCGGGGGGAATGAGCAGTTCTTC. Translated: CALRASGGNEQFF.

The CDR3 DNA reads as TGCGCCAGCAGTCAATCAACCGGGGGCAATGAGCAGTTCTTC. It translates to CASSQSTGGNEQFF. V is TRBV23-1 and J is TRBJ2-1, with D possibly TRBD2 on 6 matching bases. TRBV23-1 is given ORF status, its function remaining uncertain. CDR3 length equals 14 residues. Trimming left V 0 bases short and J 6 bases short, with 9 bases between.

This chain uses TRBV6-1 with TRBJ2-3; possible D gene TRBD1, 6 bases. Germline CDR1 reads MNHNS; CDR2 reads SASEGT. The V and J ends lost 1 base and 0 bases respectively, with 14 bases between them. This CDR3 is built from 17 residues. CDR3 sequence: CASSEVWGGQSTDTQYF. CDR3 in DNA: TGTGCCAGCAGTGAAGTCTGGGGTGGACAGAGCACAGATACGCAGTATTTT.

This rearrangement joins TRBV5-5 to TRBJ2-1; unclear D gene. CDR3 length: 12 residues. CDR1 SGHKS and CDR2 YYEKEE come from the germline V gene (reference sequence). Deletions cut 0 bases from V and 7 bases from J, with 5 bases between. DNA of the CDR3: TGTGCCAGCAGCTTGGGAGTTAATGAGCAGTTCTTC. Residues: CASSLGVNEQFF.

The genes are TRBV28 and TRBJ1-1, with unresolved D. V was clipped by 6 bases and J by 6 bases, with 17 bases between them. The germline V gene has CDR1 MDHEN and CDR2 SYDVKM. This CDR3 has 14 residues. The DNA of the CDR3 is TGTGCCAGCAGCTCCCCAGTCGGAGGTTCTGAAGCTTTCTTT. Translation gives CASSSPVGGSEAFF.

This sequence joins TRBV5-1 and TRBJ2-3; 8 bases are shared with TRBD2. The CDR3 loop spans 15 amino acids. Germline V gives CDR1 SGHRS, CDR2 YFSETQ. J was trimmed by 5 bases and V by 0 bases; bases with no gene match: 5. For the CDR3, the DNA is TGCGCCAGCAGCTTGGCGGGAGGGGGAAGAGATACGCAGTATTTT. Translated: CASSLAGGGRDTQYF.

This chain uses TRBV18 with TRBJ1-2; 7 bases align to TRBD1. Germline CDR1 is KGHSH and CDR2 is LQKENI. This CDR3 is built from 15 residues. The V gene end was trimmed by 3 bases and the J gene end by 5 bases; junction bases not matched to a gene: 9. CDR3 protein: CASSPKGAAAYGYTF. CDR3 nucleotide sequence: TGTGCCAGCTCACCCAAGGGGGCGGCAGCGTATGGCTACACCTTC. The full variable domain, its missing parts supplied by reference TRBV18 and TRBJ1-2, is NAGVMQNPRHLVRRRGQEARLRCSPMKGHSHVYWYRQLPEEGLKFMVYLQKENIIDESGMPKERFSAEFPKEGPSILRIQQVVRGDSAAYFCASSPKGAAAYGYTFGSGTRLTVV.

The V call is TRBV5-1, the J call TRBJ2-5; 8 bases agree with TRBD2. Germline assignment: CDR1 SGHRS and CDR2 YFSETQ. After removal of 3 bases from V and 2 bases from J, the junction contained 3 bases not matched to a gene. This CDR3 comprises 14 residues. The DNA for the CDR3 is TGCGCCAGCAGCTCGGGACTAGTACAAGAGACCCAGTACTTC. This encodes CASSSGLVQETQYF.

The rearrangement joins TRBV30 to TRBJ2-2; 11 positions agree with TRBD2. The germline V gene encodes CDR1 GTSNPN and CDR2 SVGIG (reference sequence). The CDR3 totals 16 residues. V was clipped by 0 bases and J by 1 base; unmatched bases: 1. CDR3 sequence (DNA): TGTGCCTGGAGTGTAACTAGCGGGGGGAACACCGGGGAGCTGTTTTTT. This codes for CAWSVTSGGNTGELFF.

The rearrangement uses TRBV11-2 and TRBJ1-2; D is perhaps TRBD1 (5 bases). The CDR3 is 19 amino acids. Germline loops: CDR1 SGHAT, CDR2 FQNNGV. Deletions cut 1 base from V and 0 bases from J, with 21 bases between. The CDR3 nucleotides read TGTGCCAGCAGCTTAGGAGGCGGGGCAGCCCATTTAGCTAACTATGGCTACACCTTC. It encodes CASSLGGGAAHLANYGYTF.

The rearrangement joins TRBV2 to TRBJ1-2; possible D gene TRBD1, 6 bases. Germline V gene lookup returns CDR1 SNHLY and CDR2 FYNNEI. CDR3 size: 13 residues. V gave up 8 bases and J gave up 6 bases, with 16 bases separating them. The CDR3 DNA sequence: TGTGCCAGCTTTTGGGGGCATAGGCATGGCTACACCTTC. Protein product: CASFWGHRHGYTF.

This clone was detected only once. The rearrangement joins TRBV7-9 to TRBJ2-7; 14 nucleotides align to TRBD2. The CDR3 sequence is 17 residues long. Germline CDR1 and CDR2: SEHNR and FQNEAQ (reference sequence). Trimming removed 1 base from V and 6 bases from J; junction bases left unmatched: 8. This CDR3 reads CASSLEAGLAGEGEQYF. CDR3 coding DNA: TGTGCCAGCAGCTTAGAAGCGGGACTAGCGGGAGAAGGCGAGCAGTACTTC.

This chain uses TRBV4-1 with TRBJ2-1; the D gene is possibly TRBD1 (6 bases). CDR3 length: 18 residues. Germline V CDR1 and CDR2: MGHRA, YSYEKL. The germline V and J ends were trimmed by 3 bases and 0 bases, with 18 bases remaining between them. CDR3 sequence: CASSQSDSSWTSYNEQFF. The CDR3 nucleotides are TGCGCCAGCAGCCAGTCGGACAGTTCCTGGACCTCCTACAATGAGCAGTTCTTC.

This rearrangement joins TRBV28 to TRBJ1-1; a possible D gene is TRBD1 (6 bases). The CDR3 totals 12 residues. Trimming shortened V by 8 bases and J by 5 bases, and 12 bases separated the two germline ends. CDR1 and CDR2 from the germline V gene are MDHEN and SYDVKM. CDR3 nucleotide sequence: TGTGCCAGCCGTCCAGGGGTGACTGAAGCTTTCTTT. Translating gives CASRPGVTEAFF.

The chain combines TRBV7-2 with TRBJ2-3; the match to TRBD2 covers 9 bases. The CDR3 extends over 16 amino acids. The V gene end was trimmed by 2 bases and the J gene end by 3 bases; junction bases not matched to a gene: 6. CDR1 and CDR2 from the germline V gene are SGHTA and FQGNSA. The CDR3 region is CASSLLAGRGTDTQYF. CDR3 sequence (DNA): TGTGCCAGCAGCTTACTAGCGGGAAGGGGGACAGATACGCAGTATTTT.

The chain recombines TRBV4-3 with TRBJ2-7, with 7 bases lining up with TRBD2. V lost 2 bases to trimming and J lost 6 bases; unmatched junction nucleotides: 16. There are 17 residues in the CDR3. CDR1 and CDR2 from the germline V gene are LGHNA and YSLEER. The CDR3 spells CASSQFSLAVSPSEQYF. CDR3 nucleotides: TGCGCCAGCAGCCAATTCAGCCTAGCGGTTTCCCCTAGCGAGCAGTACTTC.

The chain couples TRBV7-2 to TRBJ1-1, with 8 bases lining up with TRBD1. Trimming took 5 bases from V and 5 from J; bases not matched to a gene: 10. The germline CDR1 and CDR2 sequences are SGHTA and FQGNSA. The CDR3 runs 15 residues. The CDR3 reads CASSRTGKLRTEAFF. The CDR3 DNA sequence: TGTGCCAGCAGCAGGACAGGGAAGTTGAGAACTGAAGCTTTCTTT.

This rearrangement joins TRBV7-9 to TRBJ2-7, with 9 bases lining up with TRBD1. Germline loops: CDR1 SEHNR, CDR2 FQNEAQ (reference sequence). With 1 base clipped from V and 3 bases from J, the junction kept 1 base outside the gene matches. The CDR3 has 14 amino acids. CDR3 loop: CASSLGTGVYEQYF. The CDR3 DNA sequence: TGTGCCAGCAGCTTAGGGACAGGGGTCTACGAGCAGTACTTC.

As to this clone: The junction departs from germline at one end; a sequencing error may be responsible. The chain carries TRBV27 and TRBJ2-3; 8 bases match TRBD1. Germline V lookup: CDR1 MNHEY, CDR2 SMNVEV (reference sequence). The CDR3 extends over 13 amino acids. This CDR3 reads CASSFRGTGTQYF. Written as DNA, the CDR3 is TGTGCCAGCAGTTTTCGTGGGACAGGTACGCAGTATTTT.

This sequence joins TRBV5-4 and TRBJ2-2; 10 positions match TRBD2. The germline CDR1 and CDR2 sequences are SGHNT and YYREEE (reference sequence). This CDR3 region has 16 residues. V lost 0 bases to trimming and J lost 7 bases; unmatched junction nucleotides: 6. CDR3 sequence reads: CASSLGLAGVVGELFF. CDR3 bases: TGTGCCAGCAGCTTGGGGCTAGCGGGAGTGGTCGGGGAGCTGTTTTTT.

V gene TRBV19 combines with J gene TRBJ2-3; TRBD2 might be the D (6 bases). The V gene's germline CDR1 is LNHDA and CDR2 SQIVND (reference sequence). This CDR3 comprises 11 residues. Deletions cut 4 bases from V and 11 bases from J, with 10 bases between. The CDR3 region has the DNA TGTGCCAGTAGTACAGGGACTGTGCAGTATTTT. Protein sequence: CASSTGTVQYF.

CDR3 sequence (DNA): TGTGCCAGCAGCTTTCTCCGGGACAGGGGGGGATCTTGGTATGGCTACACCTTC. As protein: CASSFLRDRGGSWYGYTF. The V and J genes are TRBV5-6 and TRBJ1-2; 11 bases align to TRBD1. V lost 2 bases, J lost 5 bases, and 14 bases stayed unmatched. Germline CDR1 reads SGHDT; CDR2 reads YYEEEE. This CDR3 is 18 amino acids long.

The chain recombines TRBV28 with TRBJ2-1; D is perhaps TRBD2 (5 bases). Germline values: CDR1 MDHEN, CDR2 SYDVKM. Between the trimmed V and J ends, which lost 5 bases and 4 bases, there was a span of 18 bases. The CDR3 length is 16 residues. CDR3 in amino acids: CASSGSDSTIYNEQFF. In DNA form, the CDR3 reads TGTGCCAGCAGTGGTTCGGACTCCACGATATACAATGAGCAGTTCTTC.

The rearrangement joins TRBV28 to TRBJ1-1; no reliable D call. The CDR3 sequence is 14 residues long. Per germline, CDR1 MDHEN and CDR2 SYDVKM. The V end lost 3 bases, the J end lost 5 bases, and 13 bases lay between the germline ends. The CDR3 DNA follows: TGTGCCAGCAGTTTGAAGCCAAGAGGGACTGAAGCTTTCTTT. Encoded protein: CASSLKPRGTEAFF. The whole variable domain, remainder taken from reference TRBV28 and TRBJ1-1, is DVKVTQSSRYLVKRTGEKVFLECVQDMDHENMFWYRQDPGLGLRLIYFSYDVKMKEKGDIPEGYSVSREKKERFSLILESASTNQTSMYLCASSLKPRGTEAFFGQGTRLTVV.

The V call is TRBV5-1, the J call TRBJ2-7; TRBD2 aligns across 12 bases. Germline loops: CDR1 SGHRS, CDR2 YFSETQ. There are 17 residues in the CDR3. V lost 2 bases and J lost 3; bases outside the gene matches: 9. CDR3 in amino acids: CASSFSSGLAGVYEQYF. The CDR3 DNA sequence: TGCGCCAGCAGCTTCTCGTCGGGACTAGCGGGCGTCTACGAGCAGTACTTC.

The chain employs TRBV6-6 and TRBJ2-3; perhaps TRBD2 as D (5 bases). This CDR3 is 13 amino acids long. Germline CDR1 MNHNY, CDR2 SVGAGI (reference sequence). Trimming took 0 bases from V and 4 from J, leaving 5 bases between them. The CDR3 loop is CASSYSGADTQYF. CDR3 DNA sequence: TGTGCCAGCAGTTACTCGGGAGCAGATACGCAGTATTTT.